The rows below give T cell receptor beta chains drawn from one sample of a study of beta chain features in type 1 diabetes. Some clones are missing from TCRdb's copy, which holds only in-frame ones; the method was immunoSEQ multiplex PCR. This sample has under 350,000 clones, with 8% found just once. Sequenced material: central memory CD4+ T cells from blood. These receptors originate from a woman aged 18-35 years in good health. Each CDR3 is given with its conserved first and last residue. Each record gives: D gene, V gene, clone size, J gene, CDR3 DNA, CDR3 protein. D genes are given only for firm matches. Size tells how often a clone was seen (once, few, many) or the class of an expanded clone, and some rows leave it out.

>-|TRBV18|-|TRBJ1-1
TGTGCCAGCTCACCAGGAGGGAACACTGAAGCTTTCTTT
CASSPGGNTEAFF
>TRBD1|TRBV28|-|TRBJ2-5
TGTGCCAGCAGTCCATCCCGGGACAGGGAAGAGACCCAGTACTTC
CASSPSRDREETQYF
>-|TRBV28|-|TRBJ2-1
TGTGCCAGCAAGAGCCAGGGGGGAGACTCCTACAATGAGCAGTTCTTC
CASKSQGGDSYNEQFF
>-|TRBV7-3|once|TRBJ2-2
TGTGCCAGCAGCCTTAACAGGGATGACACCGGGGAGCTGTTTTTT
CASSLNRDDTGELFF
>TRBD1|TRBV29-1|few|TRBJ1-4
TGCAGCGTTCTGGGACAGCCTAATGAAAAACTGTTTTTT
CSVLGQPNEKLFF
>TRBD2|TRBV11-2|-|TRBJ2-5
TGTGCCAGCAGCTTTAGCGGGACGGAGACCCAGTACTTC
CASSFSGTETQYF
>-|TRBV28|few|TRBJ1-5
TGTGCCAGCAGGAATCCTTCGGCAGGCGGTCAGCCCCAGCATTTT
CASRNPSAGGQPQHF
>TRBD1|TRBV5-1|-|TRBJ1-2
TGCGCCAGTCATGAACAGGGGAGCTATGGCTACACCTTC
CASHEQGSYGYTF
>TRBD1|TRBV30|few|TRBJ1-2
TGTGCCTGGAGTGTAACCGGGACAGGGGGCCTCGGCTACACCTTC
CAWSVTGTGGLGYTF
>TRBD2|TRBV27|-|TRBJ2-3
TGTGCCAGCAGTAAGCCGGGACTAGGGTCCCCAACGCAGTATTTT
CASSKPGLGSPTQYF
>-|TRBV11-2|-|TRBJ1-1
TGTGCCAGCAGCGAAAGACAGGATTGGGTCACTGAAGCTTTCTTT
CASSERQDWVTEAFF
>TRBD1|TRBV7-9|-|TRBJ2-4
TGTGCCAGCAGCCAAGGGACAGGCAAAAACATTCAGTACTTC
CASSQGTGKNIQYF
>-|TRBV6-6|-|TRBJ2-4
TGTGCCAGCAGTTATTCTACAGAAAACATTCAGTACTTC
CASSYSTENIQYF
>-|TRBV5-1|-|TRBJ1-6
TGCGCCAGCAGCTCAGACGACGGATATAATTCACCCCTCCACTTT
CASSSDDGYNSPLHF
>-|TRBV28|few|TRBJ1-2
TGTGCCAGCAGTTCGGGAGTAGAGGGCTACACCTTC
CASSSGVEGYTF
>-|TRBV4-2|few|TRBJ2-7
TGTGCCAGCAGCCAAGATCGAGACAGGTCCTACGAGCAGTACTTC
CASSQDRDRSYEQYF
>TRBD2|TRBV5-4|few|TRBJ2-1
TGTGCCAGCAGCTTGTGGGGGTCGAGGGGACTAGCGGGGGTCTATGAGCAGTTCTTC
CASSLWGSRGLAGVYEQFF
>TRBD2|TRBV29-1|-|TRBJ2-1
TGCAGCGGGCTACTAGCGGTTGGCTACAATGAGCAGTTCTTC
CSGLLAVGYNEQFF
>-|TRBV6-5|-|TRBJ2-3
TGTGCCAGCAGTAGTTCAGGACCCCCCACAGATACGCAGTATTTT
CASSSSGPPTDTQYF
>TRBD2|TRBV7-2|-|TRBJ2-1
TGTGCCAGCAGCTCTAATAGCGGGAGTAATAATGAGCAGTTCTTC
CASSSNSGSNNEQFF
>-|TRBV10-3|few|TRBJ1-4
TGTGCCATCAGTGATCAGGGGATCGTTGGGGAAAAACTGTTTTTT
CAISDQGIVGEKLFF
>-|TRBV30|few|TRBJ1-4
TGTGCCTGGAGTGTTGGGGCAGGGGCTAATGAAAAACTGTTTTTT
CAWSVGAGANEKLFF
>-|TRBV27|many|TRBJ2-7
TGTGCCAGCAGACCGGGCCCTCGGGGGTCGTACGAGCAGTACTTC
CASRPGPRGSYEQYF
>-|TRBV6-1|few|TRBJ2-1
TGTGCCAGCAGGATCAGGGGTAATGAGCAGTTCTTC
CASRIRGNEQFF
>-|TRBV4-2|few|TRBJ2-7
TGTGCCAGCAGCCAAGACGTCGCGCAGTACTACGAGCAGTACTTC
CASSQDVAQYYEQYF
>-|TRBV6-5|few|TRBJ2-5
TGTGCCAGCAGGCTAGTCGACCGGGAGACCCAGTACTTC
CASRLVDRETQYF
>-|TRBV5-1|-|TRBJ2-4
TGCGCCAGCAGCTCAGAGCTAGCCTTGGGGGACATTCAGTACTTC
CASSSELALGDIQYF